A selection of T cell receptor beta chains follows, all from one sample in a study of technical replicates of blood from a handful of donors. Produced via immunoSEQ multiplex PCR; TCRdb's table is partial and in-frame only. The sample gives 50,000 or so clones, approximately 90% of which show up once; about 3.9% is in the top ten. The sequenced sample was PBMCs. Every receptor here comes from a human donor in good health. Some clones in this sample may be carry-over from other donors' samples. Both conserved end residues are part of each CDR3. A D gene is named only where the DNA matches it firmly. Clone size is stated in some rows and not others, as once, few, many or a class when expanded.

j_gene | d_gene | v_gene | abundance | CDR3nt | CDR3aa
TRBJ1-1 | . | TRBV2 | . | TGTGCCAGCAGTGAGCAGACAGTTTCGGCTTTCTTT | CASSEQTVSAFF
TRBJ1-3 | . | TRBV5-1 | once | TGCGCCAGCAGCTTGGCCCAAGGGGCTGGAAACACCATATATTTT | CASSLAQGAGNTIYF
TRBJ2-3 | TRBD2 | TRBV11-2 | . | TGTGCCAGCAGCTTAGGGGCTAGCGGGAGGGACTTGAGAGATACGCAGTATTTT | CASSLGASGRDLRDTQYF
TRBJ1-3 | . | TRBV4-2 | . | TGTGCCAGCAGCCAAGAATGGGGGCTTGGTGGAAACACCATATATTTT | CASSQEWGLGGNTIYF
TRBJ2-7 | . | TRBV7-6 | . | TGTGCCAGCAGTCTAACCCGCGGGGAAGACTACGAGCAGTACTTC | CASSLTRGEDYEQYF
TRBJ2-7 | TRBD2 | TRBV2 | . | TGTGCCAGCAGTGAATGGCGGGAGGCATCCTACGAGCAGTACTTC | CASSEWREASYEQYF
TRBJ1-2 | TRBD1 | TRBV2 | . | TGTGCCAGCAGTGAAAGGGACAGCTTCTATGGCTACACCTTC | CASSERDSFYGYTF
TRBJ1-1 | . | TRBV6-1 | . | TGTGCCAGCAGTGAACAGGAGAACACTGAAGCTTTCTTT | CASSEQENTEAFF
TRBJ2-3 | . | TRBV5-4 | once | TGTGCCAGCAGCTTGGGTCCAGGGGCTCCGACAGATACGCAGTATTTT | CASSLGPGAPTDTQYF
TRBJ2-7 | TRBD2 | TRBV6-6 | . | TGTGCCAGCACCCCTAGCGGAGCGCGGTACGAGCAGTACTTC | CASTPSGARYEQYF
TRBJ1-6 | TRBD1 | TRBV6-1 | many | TGTGCCAGCAGCGCCGGGACAGGGGATAATTCACCCCTCCACTTT | CASSAGTGDNSPLHF
TRBJ2-7 | . | TRBV2 | . | TGTGCCAGCAGTGGTACGGAGGAATACGAGCAGTACTTC | CASSGTEEYEQYF
TRBJ2-5 | . | TRBV30 | once | TGTGCCTGGGGCAGGGGACAAGAGACCCAGTACTTC | CAWGRGQETQYF
TRBJ1-2 | . | TRBV6-5 | . | TGTGCCAGCAGTTACCTCAACGGACATGGGAACTATGGCTACACCTTC | CASSYLNGHGNYGYTF
TRBJ1-1 | . | TRBV29-1 | few | TGCAGCGTCATCTCCGGGGCCTGGAGGGGTGAAGCTTTCTTT | CSVISGAWRGEAFF
TRBJ2-7 | TRBD2 | TRBV2 | . | TGTGCCAGCAGCTCCGGGACTAGCGGCTCCTACGAGCAGTACTTC | CASSSGTSGSYEQYF
TRBJ2-7 | TRBD1 | TRBV5-6 | once | TGTGCCGGCAGCTTACCAGGGGGCATAGCCTACGAGCAGTACTTC | CAGSLPGGIAYEQYF
TRBJ2-5 | . | TRBV11-1 | . | TGTGCCAGCAGTCGCCAGGCCCTAGCTGGAGAGACCCAGTACTTC | CASSRQALAGETQYF
TRBJ1-1 | . | TRBV9 | . | TGTGCCAGCAGCGTAAAGGGAGAGGGGGACACTGAAGCTTTCTTT | CASSVKGEGDTEAFF
TRBJ2-3 | . | TRBV7-8 | . | TGTGCCAGCGAGGGCGATACGCAGTATTTT | CASEGDTQYF
TRBJ2-7 | . | TRBV5-1 | . | TGCGCCAGCAGCTTGGTGGACAATTCCTACGAGCAGTACTTC | CASSLVDNSYEQYF
TRBJ2-1 | . | TRBV7-2 | . | TGTGCCAGCAGCTTAGTCGTTTCCAATGAGCAGTTCTTC | CASSLVVSNEQFF
TRBJ2-7 | . | TRBV6-1 | . | TGTGCCAGCAGTGAATATAGGGGTGGGTCCTACGAGCAGTACTTC | CASSEYRGGSYEQYF
TRBJ1-1 | . | TRBV4-3 | . | TGCGCCAGCAGCCAAGATTGGCGAGGCATCCCTAGGTCGACTGAAGCTTTCTTT | CASSQDWRGIPRSTEAFF
TRBJ2-5 | TRBD2 | TRBV6-5 | . | TGTGCCAGCAGTTACTCACCGGGCGGGGGGAAAGAGACCCAGTACTTC | CASSYSPGGGKETQYF
TRBJ1-5 | . | TRBV13 | . | TGTGCCAGCAGCTTATCCTACGGGGGGAGGGAACAGCCCCAGCATTTT | CASSLSYGGREQPQHF
TRBJ1-1 | . | TRBV7-9 | . | TGTGCCAGCAGCTTTAATTTGAACACTGAAGCTTTCTTT | CASSFNLNTEAFF
TRBJ2-1 | TRBD2 | TRBV30 | . | TGTGCCTGGAGTCTGGGACTAGCGTTCGATGAGCAGTTCTTC | CAWSLGLAFDEQFF
TRBJ2-7 | TRBD2 | TRBV7-2 | . | TGTGCCAGCAGCTGGGACTATCCAACCTACGAGCAGTACTTC | CASSWDYPTYEQYF
TRBJ2-5 | TRBD1 | TRBV19 | . | TGTGCCAGTAAAATTGACAGGGGCGGTGGGGTCCAGTACTTC | CASKIDRGGGVQYF
TRBJ1-2 | TRBD1 | TRBV7-9 | . | TGTGCCAGCAGCCGGAAGGACAGGGACATGGATGGCTACACCTTC | CASSRKDRDMDGYTF
TRBJ1-5 | . | TRBV6-5 | . | TGTGCCAGCAGCCGACAAGCAGGGGGCAATCAGCCCCAGCATTTT | CASSRQAGGNQPQHF
TRBJ1-1 | . | TRBV5-1 | . | TGCGCCAGCAGCTACTCGACGAAGGGGACTGAAGCTTTCTTT | CASSYSTKGTEAFF
TRBJ2-7 | TRBD2 | TRBV4-2 | . | TGTGCCAGCAGCCAAGGGTCAAGCGGGATCCAGGCCTACGAGCAGTACTTC | CASSQGSSGIQAYEQYF
TRBJ1-2 | TRBD1 | TRBV14 | . | TGTGCCAGCAGCCAAGGGACAGGGGATGGCTACACCTTC | CASSQGTGDGYTF
TRBJ2-7 | . | TRBV21-1 | . | TGTGCCAGCAGCAAAGATGGTTGGGGGCCGGGTTTGAGGAGGGAGCAGTACTTC | CASSKDGWGPGLRREQYF
TRBJ1-1 | . | TRBV6-1 | once | TGTGCCAGCAGTGAATTGGCGCAGGGGTTCACTGAAGCTTTCTTT | CASSELAQGFTEAFF
TRBJ2-1 | TRBD2 | TRBV30 | . | TGTGCCTGGAGTTTGACTAGCGGGATAGATGAGCAGTTCTTC | CAWSLTSGIDEQFF